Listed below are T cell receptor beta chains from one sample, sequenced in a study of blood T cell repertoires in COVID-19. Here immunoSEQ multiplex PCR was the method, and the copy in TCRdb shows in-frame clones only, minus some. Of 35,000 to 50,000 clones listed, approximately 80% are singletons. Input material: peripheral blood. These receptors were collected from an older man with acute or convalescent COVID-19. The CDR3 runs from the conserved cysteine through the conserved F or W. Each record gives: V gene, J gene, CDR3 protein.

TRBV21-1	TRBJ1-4	CASNTPGQGIEKLFF
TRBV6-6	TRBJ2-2	CASSSGLAGDVGELFF
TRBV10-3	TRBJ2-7	CATGDRGQSSYEQYF
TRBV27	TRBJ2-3	CASSQAGTQYF
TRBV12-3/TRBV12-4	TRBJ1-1	CASSEQGAEAFF
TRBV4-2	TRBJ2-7	CASSHQGLAGQGEQYF
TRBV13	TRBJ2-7	CASSLWRTSPYEQYF
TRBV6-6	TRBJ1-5	CAAKRGNQPQHF
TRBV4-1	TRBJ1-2	CASSQGTGRPYGYTF
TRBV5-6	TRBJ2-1	CASNLRRGAGYNEQFF
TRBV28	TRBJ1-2	CASGRGDYGYTF
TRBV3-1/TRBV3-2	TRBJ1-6	CASSFDSPRSPLHF
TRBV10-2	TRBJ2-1	CASSPLAGFSYNEQFF
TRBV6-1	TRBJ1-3	CASSARGTGNGNTIYF
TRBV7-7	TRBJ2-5	CASSLAGGGETQYF
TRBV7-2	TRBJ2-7	CASSLASAGHYEQYF
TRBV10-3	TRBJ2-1	CAISDYSGRGNEQFF
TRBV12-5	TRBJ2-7	CASGLVLYGQGHDEQYF
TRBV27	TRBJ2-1	CASSSGQTSNNEQFF
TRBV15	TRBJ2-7	CATSRDRQAYEQYF
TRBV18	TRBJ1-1	CASSAGTGAEAFF
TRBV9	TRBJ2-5	CASSVVEGLAGRETQYF
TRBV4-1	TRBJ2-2	CASSRLGFGELFF
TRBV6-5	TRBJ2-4	CASSYGALAKNIQYF
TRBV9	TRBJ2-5	CASSVVAGGETQYF
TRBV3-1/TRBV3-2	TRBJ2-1	CASSQVTGTSGLNEQFF
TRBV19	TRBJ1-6	CASSIVSVRSNSPLHF
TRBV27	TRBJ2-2	CASSARTGAGELFF
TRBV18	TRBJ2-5	CASSPGSGGTQYF
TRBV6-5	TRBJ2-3	CASSYSTRGRGTQYF
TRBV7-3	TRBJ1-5	CASSSRSKGFRQPQHF
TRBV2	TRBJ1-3	CASRWTGAGNTIYF
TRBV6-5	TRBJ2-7	CASSYSSPRVIHEQYF
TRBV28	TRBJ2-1	CASSGTGFNEQFF
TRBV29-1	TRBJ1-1	CSIVPGQGSEAFF
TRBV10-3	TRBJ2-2	CAISSRGAGVNTGELFF